Listed below are T cell receptor beta chains from one sample, sequenced in a study of blood T cell repertoires in COVID-19. Profiled with immunoSEQ multiplex PCR; TCRdb holds only in-frame clones, not every one. In the table there are about 170,000 clones, about 90% of which are singletons. The sequencing input was PBMCs or T cells enriched from blood (not recorded which). These receptors were taken from a human donor with acute COVID-19. The donor label of this sample is uncertain. Both conserved end residues are part of each CDR3. Each record gives: D gene, J gene, V gene, clone size, CDR3 DNA, CDR3 protein. D genes are given only for firm matches. The size entry is marked missing in some rows and otherwise reads once, few, many or a size class.

>TRBD1|TRBJ1-1|TRBV5-1|-
TGCGCCAGCAGCTTGGAAGGGGGCACAAGGAACACTGAAGCTTTCTTT
CASSLEGGTRNTEAFF
>-|TRBJ2-7|TRBV7-9|-
TGTGCCAGCAGCTTACCCGAGGAGGGGACCTACGAGCAGTACTTC
CASSLPEEGTYEQYF
>-|TRBJ1-1|TRBV6-5|-
TGTGCCAGCAGTCAGGGTCTCACTGAAGCTTTCTTT
CASSQGLTEAFF
>TRBD1|TRBJ1-4|TRBV14|-
TGTGCCAGCAGCCAAGCAGTCCTACAGGGGAGAAATGAAAAACTGTTTTTT
CASSQAVLQGRNEKLFF
>TRBD1|TRBJ2-1|TRBV19|once
TGTGCCAGTAGTATGGACAGGGCTGAGCAGTTCTTC
CASSMDRAEQFF
>TRBD1|TRBJ1-2|TRBV19|-
TGTGCCACCGACAGGGGGAACTATGGCTACACCTTC
CATDRGNYGYTF
>-|TRBJ1-5|TRBV19|few
TGTGCCAGTACCCTCCCGGGACAGCCCCAGCATTTT
CASTLPGQPQHF
>TRBD1|TRBJ1-1|TRBV30|-
TGTGCCTGGAGTGTACAGGGGGTTGCGACTGAAGCTTTCTTT
CAWSVQGVATEAFF
>-|TRBJ1-3|TRBV7-3|-
TGTGCCAGCAGCGAACTTTTATGTGGAAACACCATATATTTT
CASSELLCGNTIYF
>TRBD1|TRBJ1-2|TRBV28|-
TGTGCCAGCAGTTTACCCGGGACAGGGTTTGGCTACACCTTC
CASSLPGTGFGYTF
>-|TRBJ2-5|TRBV9|-
TGTGCCAGCAGCGCCGGGACTGTCCAAGAGACCCAGTACTTC
CASSAGTVQETQYF
>TRBD2|TRBJ2-7|TRBV18|once
TGTGCCAGCTCTATCCGGAGCGGGGCAAGTGCCTACGAGCAGTACTTC
CASSIRSGASAYEQYF
>TRBD1|TRBJ1-4|TRBV7-9|-
TGTGCCAGCAGCCTTATGGGACAGAGTAATGAAAAACTGTTTTTT
CASSLMGQSNEKLFF
>TRBD1|TRBJ2-1|TRBV5-6|-
TGTGCCAGCAGCTTTGGACAGGGTTCCTACAATGAGCAGTTCTTC
CASSFGQGSYNEQFF
>-|TRBJ2-3|TRBV27|-
TGTGCCAGCAGTTTATCTTCAGGGAAAGATACGCAGTATTTT
CASSLSSGKDTQYF
>TRBD2|TRBJ2-2|TRBV18|-
TGTGCCAGCTCACCAGCCGGGACTAGCGGGGGAACCGGGGAGCTGTTTTTT
CASSPAGTSGGTGELFF
>-|TRBJ1-2|TRBV27|few
TGTGCCAGCAGCCGTTCCAACAGGAGAATATATGGCTACACCTTC
CASSRSNRRIYGYTF
>-|TRBJ1-4|TRBV19|once
TGTGCCAGTAGTATAACGGTATTACAGGGAATTAATGAAAAACTGTTTTTT
CASSITVLQGINEKLFF
>-|TRBJ1-1|TRBV27|-
TGTGCCAGCAGTTTATATGCAGGGGAGAACACTGAAGCTTTCTTT
CASSLYAGENTEAFF
>-|TRBJ1-3|TRBV7-6|-
TGTGCCAGCAGCTTAGCGCGTCCGGGGTCCGGAAGAAACACCATATATTTT
CASSLARPGSGRNTIYF
>-|TRBJ1-3|TRBV29-1|-
TGCAGCGTTGAAGTGCAGGGCTCTGGAAACACCATATATTTT
CSVEVQGSGNTIYF
>-|TRBJ2-5|TRBV27|-
TGTGCCAGCTCCCATGAGGAGACCCAGTACTTC
CASSHEETQYF
>TRBD2|TRBJ2-3|TRBV3-1/TRBV3-2|-
TGTGCCAGCAGCCAAATGGGAGCGGGGACAGATACGCAGTATTTT
CASSQMGAGTDTQYF
>TRBD1|TRBJ1-2|TRBV11-3|-
TGTGCCAGCAGCCATACAGGGGGAAATGGCTACACCTTC
CASSHTGGNGYTF
>-|TRBJ1-1|TRBV5-1|-
TGCGCCAGCAGCTTGGAGGAGGGATCCACTGAAGCTTTCTTT
CASSLEEGSTEAFF
>-|TRBJ2-2|TRBV7-2|few
TGTGCCAGCAGCTTATCCAGGGCTAACACCGGGGAGCTGTTTTTT
CASSLSRANTGELFF
>-|TRBJ2-7|TRBV27|-
TGTGCCAGCAGTTTATCCTCCGGGGTAGTATACTACGAGCAGTACTTC
CASSLSSGVVYYEQYF
>TRBD1|TRBJ1-2|TRBV5-1|once
TGCGCCAGCAGCTTCCCCGGGACAGGGGCCAACTATGGCTACACCTTC
CASSFPGTGANYGYTF
>-|TRBJ1-3|TRBV10-2|few
TGCGCCAGCGGCCAGGGGACGGGAAACACCATATATTTT
CASGQGTGNTIYF
>-|TRBJ1-4|TRBV9|-
TGTGCCAGCAGCCCCGGGGGGGGGCCTGAAAAACTGTTTTTT
CASSPGGGPEKLFF
>-|TRBJ1-2|TRBV5-1|-
TGCGCCAGCAGCCCCGCTCAGGCAGACTATGGCTACACCTTC
CASSPAQADYGYTF
>-|TRBJ1-2|TRBV28|-
TGTGCCAGCAGTCCCCCCGGTAACTATGGCTACACCTTC
CASSPPGNYGYTF
>-|TRBJ2-3|TRBV12-5|-
TGTGCTAGTGGTTTGGTGCGAGATACGCAGTATTTT
CASGLVRDTQYF
>TRBD1|TRBJ1-2|TRBV5-4|once
TGTGCCAGCAGCCGGAGGGGGACAGGGGGCAACTATGGCTACACCTTC
CASSRRGTGGNYGYTF
>-|TRBJ1-1|TRBV18|once
TGTGCCAGCTCACCAAAGCAGGGAAACACTGAAGCTTTCTTT
CASSPKQGNTEAFF
>TRBD1|TRBJ1-4|TRBV4-3|-
TGCGCCAGCAGCCAAGCAGGGGGCGGCGGGCGTGAAAAACTGTTTTTT
CASSQAGGGGREKLFF
>-|TRBJ2-1|TRBV7-6|-
TGTGCCAGCAGCTTAGGCGGGGTCTCCTACAATGAGCAGTTCTTC
CASSLGGVSYNEQFF
>-|TRBJ2-7|TRBV11-3|once
TGTGCCAGCAGCTTAGGAAGAGGGTCCTCCTACGAGCAGTACTTC
CASSLGRGSSYEQYF
>-|TRBJ2-2|TRBV7-7|-
TGTGCCAGCAGCTCCGTGTTATGGGGGCTAGGAACCGGGGAGCTGTTTTTT
CASSSVLWGLGTGELFF
>TRBD2|TRBJ2-1|TRBV5-1|once
TGCGCCAGCAGCTTACTAGCGGGGGCCACTAATGAGCAGTTCTTC
CASSLLAGATNEQFF
>-|TRBJ2-7|TRBV30|-
TGTGCCTGGACCCCGGGAGTCAAAGCAGGGCAGTACTTC
CAWTPGVKAGQYF
>TRBD1|TRBJ1-2|TRBV6-6|once
TGTGCCAGCAGGGACAGGGCCTCAAGGGATGGCTACACCTTC
CASRDRASRDGYTF
>-|TRBJ2-5|TRBV19|-
TGTGCCAGTGGGCCGGATCGGAAGACCCAGTACTTC
CASGPDRKTQYF
>-|TRBJ2-5|TRBV21-1|once
TGTGCCAGCAGATGGACAGGGGGGCGAGAGACCCAGTACTTC
CASRWTGGRETQYF
>-|TRBJ1-1|TRBV5-4|-
TGTGCCAGCAGCCCGGCCGGCAGGGCGAGTACTGAAGCTTTCTTT
CASSPAGRASTEAFF
>-|TRBJ1-5|TRBV12-3/TRBV12-4|-
TGTGCCAGCAGCCGACAGGACGCCCAGCCCCAGCATTTT
CASSRQDAQPQHF
>-|TRBJ1-1|TRBV9|-
TGTGCCAGCAGCCCTCCGGGGACTGAAGCTTTCTTT
CASSPPGTEAFF
>TRBD1|TRBJ1-4|TRBV11-1|-
TGTGCCAGCAGCCCCCAACAGGGGAGAAATGAAAAACTGTTTTTT
CASSPQQGRNEKLFF
>-|TRBJ1-1|TRBV19|-
TGTGCCAGTAGTATATCGGGCGGGGAGAACACTGAAGCTTTCTTT
CASSISGGENTEAFF
>-|TRBJ1-1|TRBV7-2|-
TGTGCCAGCAGCCCGGGACAACTCGTGAACACTGAAGCTTTCTTT
CASSPGQLVNTEAFF
>TRBD1|TRBJ1-5|TRBV18|-
TGTGCCAGCTCACTCGGGACAGTTAATCAGCCCCAGCATTTT
CASSLGTVNQPQHF
>TRBD1|TRBJ2-6|TRBV5-4|-
TGTGCCAGCAGCTCGGACAGGCGGGCCAACGTCCTGACTTTC
CASSSDRRANVLTF
>-|TRBJ1-4|TRBV2|-
TGTGCCAGCAGTGACCGACAGGCGACAAATGAAAAACTGTTTTTT
CASSDRQATNEKLFF
>-|TRBJ1-4|TRBV4-1|-
TGCGCCAGCAGCCAAGGGGGAGGGAGACAGGTAGCAGCTAATGAAAAACTGTTTTTT
CASSQGGGRQVAANEKLFF
>TRBD1|TRBJ2-2|TRBV11-1|-
TGTGCCAGCAGCCCCGGAACAGGGGGCGTCACCGGGGAGCTGTTTTTT
CASSPGTGGVTGELFF
>-|TRBJ1-1|TRBV10-3|few
TGTGCCATCAGGATCAGTACAGTTGGTGAAGCTTTCTTT
CAIRISTVGEAFF
>-|TRBJ2-7|TRBV30|-
TGTGCCTGGAGTGTAACAAGGGAGACGTACTTC
CAWSVTRETYF
>-|TRBJ1-2|TRBV5-6|-
TGTGCCAGCAGCCGACAGTATGGCTACACCTTC
CASSRQYGYTF